This T cell receptor (beta chain) was sequenced for a study of cytomegalovirus exposure and HLA in healthy donors. This clone was detected once. The V end lost 2 bases, the J end lost 10 bases, and 6 bases lay between the germline ends. This CDR3 region has 11 residues. In germline, CDR1 is GTSNPN, CDR2 SVGIG (reference sequence). Samples came from healthy bone marrow donors. Amplification used 60 Vbeta primers and 13 Jbeta primers. Clones were sequenced by immunoSEQ multiplex PCR, and TCRdb holds only the in-frame ones, with some missing. The sample has under 140,000 clones, more than 65% seen once. Sequenced input: PBMCs. The TCR sequence derives from a man aged 30 to 39 in good health and CMV-seropositive. This chain joins TRBV30 and TRBJ1-6; D remains ambiguous. The DNA of the CDR3 is TGTGCCTGGAGTACGGAGTCACCCCTCCACTTT. This translates into CAWSTESPLHF.